This entry features one T cell receptor (beta chain) sequence. The antigen is undetermined. The CDR3 spans 15 residues. The germline V gene has CDR1 LNHNV and CDR2 YYDKDF (reference sequence). V lost 5 bases and J lost 1, with 12 bases in between. The data were taken from a study of cytomegalovirus exposure and HLA in healthy donors. General study results and limits: TRBV6-2, TRBV6-3 and some other V segments were unresolvable in 87-base-pair reads.

In the PCR, 60 Vbeta and 13 Jbeta primers were used. TCRdb's table, derived via immunoSEQ multiplex PCR, lists solely in-frame clones and lacks some. The data hold under 200,000 clones, with around 68% observed a single time. The rearrangement uses TRBV15 and TRBJ1-3; possible D gene TRBD1, 5 bases. Sequencing input: PBMCs. This TCR derives from a middle-aged man in good health and CMV-seronegative. DNA of the CDR3: TGTGCCACCAGCCCCAGGGCCAGTTCTGGAAACACCATATATTTT. This sequence encodes CATSPRASSGNTIYF. Variable domain in full (rest from reference TRBV15 and TRBJ1-3): DAMVIQNPRYQVTQFGKPVTLSCSQTLNHNVMYWYQQKSSQAPKLLFHYYDKDFNNEADTPDNFQSRRPNTSFCFLDIRSPGLGDTAMYLCATSPRASSGNTIYFGEGSWLTVV.